Below, one TCR beta chain is given with its context. Antigen unknown. This entry belongs to a study of T cells after yellow fever vaccination. Study overall: SMART-Seq v4 Ultra Low Input prepared the low-cell-number fractions.

Study observations and caveats: Weaker, the secondary response had a peak occurring faster, on day 5 versus 15. Only a minor proportion of clonotypes was detected across both CD4 and CD8 compartments.

It was through 5'RACE template switching that TCR cDNA was made, with a universal primer site and UMIs added. One entry per CDR3 protein results from TCRdb running MiXCR on the 5' RACE reads. Of 450,000 to 550,000 distinct CDR3 sequences listed, around a fifth are singletons. In germline, CDR1 is KGHDR, CDR2 SFDVKD. V was clipped by 5 bases and J by 5 bases; unmatched bases: 14. The CDR3 totals 17 residues. The V and J genes are TRBV24-1 and TRBJ2-1; 7 nucleotides align to TRBD2. The sequence was collected from a man younger than 35 who received the YFV17D yellow fever vaccine. The source was PBMCs, collected about 20 days after the first yellow fever vaccination. CDR3 amino acids: CATSAAWGGLRDNEQFF. The CDR3 DNA reads TGTGCCACCAGTGCCGCCTGGGGGGGGTTGCGCGACAATGAGCAGTTCTTC.